These 22 T cell receptor beta chains were all obtained from the same sample, sequenced in a study of identifying expanded T cells in peripheral blood. The repertoire was sequenced with immunoSEQ multiplex PCR; TCRdb's copy has only in-frame clones and lacks some. The sample includes 110,000 or so clones, roughly 90% of them seen just once. Input material: blood. The receptors originated from a person aged 18 to 70 in good health.

The chain carries TRBV28 and TRBJ2-5; unclear D gene. V lost 6 bases, J lost 3 bases, and 23 bases lay in between. Germline V CDR1 and CDR2: MDHEN, SYDVKM. This CDR3 is built from 17 residues. The CDR3 reads CASSSARTTDLKETQYF. Written as DNA, the CDR3 is TGTGCCAGCAGCTCCGCCCGGACCACCGATCTAAAAGAGACCCAGTACTTC.

This clone has more than one count but fewer than ten. V and J are TRBV30 and TRBJ1-1; D is undetermined. The length of the CDR3 is 17 residues. The V end lost 0 bases, the J end lost 6 bases, and 23 bases lay between the germline ends. The V gene's germline CDR1 is GTSNPN and CDR2 SVGIG (reference sequence). The CDR3 spells CAWSVPFWGYRYAEAFF. In nucleotides, the CDR3 is TGTGCCTGGAGTGTACCTTTTTGGGGATATCGGTACGCTGAAGCTTTCTTT.

The CDR3 protein is CSVTSGRNNEQFF. The CDR3 nucleotides read TGCAGCGTCACTAGCGGGCGCAACAATGAGCAGTTCTTC. The V and J genes are TRBV29-1 and TRBJ2-1; 9 bases fit TRBD2. CDR3 length equals 13 residues. The ends lost 6 bases at V and 5 bases at J; junction bases unmatched: 5. Germline values: CDR1 SQVTM, CDR2 ANQGSEA.

The J gene is TRBJ1-1, the V gene TRBV7-6; D is unresolved. Trimming pared 1 base from V and 1 base from J, leaving 7 bases between. Germline V CDR1 and CDR2: SGHVS, FNYEAQ. The CDR3 totals 14 residues. CDR3 protein: CASSLGHQNTEAFF. The CDR3 nucleotides read TGTGCCAGCAGCTTAGGGCACCAGAACACTGAAGCTTTCTTT.

This chain connects TRBV5-1 to TRBJ2-3, with D possibly TRBD1 on 5 matching bases. The CDR3 length is 15 residues. The V gene lost 4 bases and the J gene lost 0 bases, with 12 bases spanning the gap. Germline CDR1 reads SGHRS; CDR2 reads YFSETQ. The CDR3 region is CASSMTVSSTDTQYF. DNA for the CDR3: TGCGCCAGCAGCATGACAGTCTCTAGCACAGATACGCAGTATTTT.

Written as DNA, the CDR3 is TGCAGCGTTGGAAGTGGGGCACGGGGGACTGAAGCTTTCTTT. Protein sequence: CSVGSGARGTEAFF. This sequence joins TRBV29-1 and TRBJ1-1, with D possibly being TRBD1 (5 bases). Germline V gives CDR1 SQVTM, CDR2 ANQGSEA. Trimming took 4 bases from V and 5 from J, leaving 17 bases between them. The CDR3 totals 14 residues. The entire variable domain, with the rest obtained from reference TRBV29-1 and TRBJ1-1, is as follows: SAVISQKPSRDICQRGTSLTIQCQVDSQVTMMFWYRQQPGQSLTLIATANQGSEATYESGFVIDKFPISRPNLTFSTLTVSNMSPEDSSIYLCSVGSGARGTEAFFGQGTRLTVV.

The V gene is TRBV7-8, the J gene TRBJ2-3, with 9 bases aligning to TRBD1. Germline V gene sequence: CDR1 SGHVS, CDR2 FQNEAQ. The CDR3 runs 13 residues. The trim removed 5 bases at V and 4 bases at J, leaving 1 base unmatched. This CDR3 reads CASSRTGADTQYF. DNA for the CDR3: TGTGCCAGCAGCCGGACAGGGGCAGATACGCAGTATTTT.

The chain recombines TRBV6-5 with TRBJ2-5; TRBD2 might be the D (6 bases). From germline, CDR1 is MNHEY and CDR2 SVGAGI. V was clipped by 5 bases and J by 4 bases, with 11 bases between them. CDR3 size: 13 residues. The CDR3 coding sequence is TGTGCCAGCAGTCACAGGAGGGGAGAGACCCAGTACTTC. It codes for CASSHRRGETQYF.

The J gene is TRBJ2-1, the V gene TRBV28; 10 nucleotides match TRBD2. Germline trimming cut 5 bases from V and 12 bases from J; bases unmatched to any gene: 16. CDR1 is MDHEN, CDR2 SYDVKM, per germline. This CDR3 spans 16 amino acids. This CDR3 is CASSHHRTSGLAAQFF. In DNA form, the CDR3 reads TGTGCCAGCAGTCATCATCGGACTAGCGGCCTAGCGGCGCAGTTCTTC.

The V gene is TRBV2, the J gene TRBJ1-5; a possible D gene is TRBD1 (5 bases). The CDR3 sequence is 15 residues long. Trimming took off 6 bases at V and 0 bases at J, with 12 bases between the two ends. Germline V gives CDR1 SNHLY, CDR2 FYNNEI. The CDR3 sequence: CASRYRDASNQPQHF. The CDR3 DNA reads TGTGCCAGCAGGTACCGGGACGCTAGCAATCAGCCCCAGCATTTT.

J is TRBJ1-5 and V is TRBV2; D uncertain. CDR1 and CDR2 from the germline V gene are SNHLY and FYNNEI. The CDR3 spans 12 residues. Trimming pared 6 bases from V and 4 bases from J, leaving 7 bases between. The CDR3: CASRDENQPQHF. CDR3 nucleotide sequence: TGTGCCAGCAGGGACGAAAATCAGCCCCAGCATTTT.

This clone was found once. The junction differs from germline at one of its ends, possibly a read error. The chain recombines TRBV30 with TRBJ1-2; no definite D call. Germline V gives CDR1 GTSNPN, CDR2 SVGIG (reference sequence). There are 13 residues in the CDR3. CDR3 protein: CAWSPLDPDGCTF. CDR3 nucleotide sequence: TGTGCCTGGAGTCCTCTAGATCCGGACGGCTGCACCTTC.

V usage is TRBV27 and J usage is TRBJ1-4; perhaps TRBD1 as D (6 bases). Germline CDR1 is MNHEY and CDR2 is SMNVEV (reference sequence). The CDR3 contains 16 residues. Trimming left V 4 bases short and J 0 bases short, with 12 bases between. Here the CDR3 reads CASSSGHPATNEKLFF. The CDR3 DNA reads TGTGCCAGCAGTTCGGGACACCCCGCAACTAATGAAAAACTGTTTTTT.

The V and J genes are TRBV6-6 and TRBJ2-7; 12 bases agree with TRBD1. The CDR3 length is 16 residues. The junction had 12 bases not matched to a gene; V was cut back by 7 bases and J by 5 bases. Per germline, CDR1 MNHNY and CDR2 SVGAGI (reference sequence). CDR3 bases: TGTGCCAGCACCGGGACAGGGGGCAACCTAAGGGACGAGCAGTACTTC. It translates to CASTGTGGNLRDEQYF.

The table lists this clone with a count of one. This chain uses TRBV7-3 with TRBJ2-1; D might be TRBD2 (6 bases). Per germline, CDR1 SGHTA and CDR2 FQGTGA. V was pared by 5 bases and J by 0 bases, with 11 bases between. CDR3 length: 15 amino acids. The CDR3 sequence: CASSPVTSSYNEQFF. Written as DNA, the CDR3 is TGTGCCAGCAGCCCCGTGACTAGCTCCTACAATGAGCAGTTCTTC. Full variable domain (remainder filled in from reference TRBV7-3 and TRBJ2-1): GAGVSQTPSNKVTEKGKYVELRCDPISGHTALYWYRQSLGQGPEFLIYFQGTGAADDSGLPNDRFFAVRPEGSVSTLKIQRTERGDSAVYLCASSPVTSSYNEQFFGPGTRLTVL.

This chain uses TRBV4-1 with TRBJ2-2; 12 bases are shared with TRBD2. With V trimmed by 4 bases and J by 5 bases, 5 bases remained unmatched. The CDR3 is 16 residues long. The V gene's germline CDR1 is MGHRA and CDR2 YSYEKL. This CDR3 reads CASSLTSGSLTGELFF. In nucleotides, the CDR3 is TGCGCCAGCAGCCTGACTAGCGGGAGTCTTACCGGGGAGCTGTTTTTT.

This clone was recorded a few times. The genes are TRBV6-1 and TRBJ1-1; D remains ambiguous. Trimming removed 3 bases at V and 3 bases at J, with 8 bases between. Germline CDR1 is MNHNS and CDR2 is SASEGT. The CDR3 is 13 residues long. CDR3 nucleotides: TGTGCCAGCAGTGAGTCGGCGGACACTGAAGCTTTCTTT. It codes for CASSESADTEAFF.

The chain links TRBV10-3 to TRBJ1-2; 7 positions match TRBD1. The germline gives CDR1 ENHRY, CDR2 SYGVKD. After removal of 0 bases from V and 8 bases from J, the junction contained 6 bases not matched to a gene. The CDR3 contains 14 residues. CDR3 bases: TGTGCCATCAGTGAGTCGGGACAGAGCCACGGCTACACCTTC. Its protein is CAISESGQSHGYTF.

This clone showed up just a few times. The V and J genes are TRBV6-6 and TRBJ2-1, with D hard to call. Germline values: CDR1 MNHNY, CDR2 SVGAGI (reference sequence). This CDR3 comprises 13 residues. Trimming took off 4 bases at V and 8 bases at J, with 12 bases between the two ends. The CDR3 here is CASSFKIGHEQFF. The CDR3 DNA follows: TGTGCCAGCAGTTTCAAAATAGGGCATGAGCAGTTCTTC.

This chain uses TRBV9 with TRBJ2-5; 7 nucleotides agree with TRBD2. CDR3 length equals 15 residues. The V gene end was trimmed by 3 bases and the J gene end by 4 bases; junction bases not matched to a gene: 9. Germline CDR1 reads SGDLS; CDR2 reads YYNGEE. As DNA, the CDR3 is TGTGCCAGCAGCGCCGCCGGGGGGTTGGGAGAGACCCAGTACTTC. Amino acids: CASSAAGGLGETQYF.

This clone was seen once. V is TRBV18 and J is TRBJ2-3; 11 positions agree with TRBD1. CDR3 size: 15 residues. CDR1 is KGHSH and CDR2 is LQKENI in the germline V gene. Trimming took 6 bases from V and 3 from J; bases not matched to a gene: 5. The CDR3 coding sequence is TGTGCCAGCTCTCTCGGGACAGGGGGAACAGATACGCAGTATTTT. Protein sequence: CASSLGTGGTDTQYF.

This clone was recorded a few times. The rearrangement links TRBV2 to TRBJ1-5; D not resolved. The CDR3 spans 14 residues. The V and J ends lost 8 bases and 7 bases respectively, with 18 bases between them. Germline CDR1 SNHLY, CDR2 FYNNEI. The CDR3 reads CASLRERERQPQHF. For the CDR3, the DNA is TGTGCCAGCTTGAGGGAGCGGGAGAGACAGCCCCAGCATTTT. The full variable domain, completed using reference TRBV2 and TRBJ1-5, is EPEVTQTPSHQVTQMGQEVILRCVPISNHLYFYWYRQILGQKVEFLVSFYNNEISEKSEIFDDQFSVERPDGSNFTLKIRSTKLEDSAMYFCASLRERERQPQHFGDGTRLSIL.